The following is a T cell receptor beta chain sequence with its context. Its matching antigen is unknown. Only in-frame clones appear in the TCRdb table, and some are missing; sequencing was by immunoSEQ multiplex PCR. The sample shows some 200,000 clones, about two thirds of them seen only once. This CDR3 is built from 17 residues. V trimming: 0 bases; J trimming: 5 bases; junction bases outside the gene matches: 5. Germline V gene data show CDR1 as SGHDT and CDR2 as YYEEEE. This sample is part of a study of cytotoxic CD8 clonotypes in ibrutinib-treated CLL. The overall study: Samples showed on average 255,043 productive templates and over 80,000 productive rearrangements. General study results and limits: Stable or contracted on treatment, public clonotypes were also uncommon. Increased clonality at ibrutinib response gave way to a return toward baseline at progression.

This chain connects TRBV5-6 to TRBJ2-1; the match to TRBD2 covers 13 bases. Sequenced here: PBMCs, sampled after 24 months of ibrutinib treatment. This sequence originates from a human donor with chronic lymphocytic leukemia. The CDR3 here is CASSLVLAGGNNNEQFF. In nucleotides, the CDR3 is TGTGCCAGCAGCTTGGTACTAGCGGGAGGGAATAACAATGAGCAGTTCTTC.